These 16 T cell receptor beta chains originate from one sample sequenced in a study of blood T cell repertoires in COVID-19. Assay used: immunoSEQ multiplex PCR; TCRdb lists only in-frame clones, some missing. Seen here are about 160,000 clones, roughly 85% observed once, and the top ten hold about 3%. The sample was peripheral blood. The receptors shown here come from a human donor with acute or convalescent COVID-19. The donor label of this sample is uncertain.

The chain employs TRBV19 and TRBJ1-1, with a weak D call TRBD1 (6 bases). The CDR3 consists of 15 residues. Germline V gene lookup returns CDR1 LNHDA and CDR2 SQIVND (reference sequence). V was trimmed by 4 bases and J by 1 base, leaving 13 bases between them. The CDR3 DNA sequence: TGTGCCAGTAGTACAGGGGCCCCAACGAACACTGAAGCTTTCTTT. The encoded protein is CASSTGAPTNTEAFF.

The V call is TRBV27, the J call TRBJ2-7, with D possibly TRBD2 on 6 matching bases. The CDR3 has 15 amino acids. The germline CDR1 and CDR2 sequences are MNHEY and SMNVEV (reference sequence). Trimming pared 2 bases from V and 7 bases from J, leaving 18 bases between. Here the CDR3 DNA reads TGTGCCAGCAGTTTAGGGTCCCTGGGGCGGGGTGAGCAGTACTTC. It encodes CASSLGSLGRGEQYF.

The chain employs TRBV28 and TRBJ1-4; a possible D gene is TRBD1 (5 bases). This CDR3 contains 16 residues. The V gene lost 5 bases and the J gene lost 8 bases, with 21 bases spanning the gap. Germline CDR1 reads MDHEN; CDR2 reads SYDVKM. This CDR3 is CASSPTSGGKKEKLFF. The CDR3, as DNA: TGTGCCAGCAGTCCCACCTCGGGGGGTAAGAAAGAAAAACTGTTTTTT.

The CDR3 region has the DNA TGTGCCAGCTCCAGAACCGGGTCCCTGAACACTGAAGCTTTCTTT. This encodes CASSRTGSLNTEAFF. This chain connects TRBV9 to TRBJ1-1; D gene ambiguous. This CDR3 is built from 15 residues. Germline values: CDR1 SGDLS, CDR2 YYNGEE. The V gene lost 7 bases and the J gene lost 0 bases, with 16 bases spanning the gap.

This clone was found once. J is TRBJ1-6 and V is TRBV7-2; D is unresolved. CDR1 and CDR2 (germline): SGHTA, FQGNSA. The germline V and J ends were trimmed by 7 bases and 6 bases, with 19 bases remaining between them. CDR3 length: 16 residues. The CDR3 region has the DNA TGTGCCAGCACCACCCCAGGAGGGCGGACTAATTCACCCCTCCACTTT. Encoded protein: CASTTPGGRTNSPLHF.

The chain joins TRBV6-6 to TRBJ1-1, with 7 bases aligning to TRBD1. Trimming cost V 6 bases and J 5 bases; bases outside gene matches: 15. Per the germline V gene, CDR1 is MNHNY and CDR2 is SVGAGI (reference sequence). The CDR3 consists of 16 residues. The CDR3 is CASSPQGRQGGTEAFF. CDR3 nucleotides: TGTGCCAGCAGCCCACAGGGAAGACAGGGTGGGACTGAAGCTTTCTTT.

The rearrangement links TRBV11-2 to TRBJ1-1; D gene unclear. The V end was cut by 0 bases, the J end by 0 bases, with 8 bases between. The germline CDR1 and CDR2 sequences are SGHAT and FQNNGV. The CDR3 consists of 15 residues. CDR3 sequence reads: CASSLELNLNTEAFF. The CDR3 nucleotides are TGTGCCAGCAGCTTAGAATTAAATCTGAACACTGAAGCTTTCTTT.

The gene calls are TRBV14 and TRBJ2-1; TRBD2 aligns across 7 bases. The length of the CDR3 is 16 residues. Germline V gene sequence: CDR1 SGHDN, CDR2 FVKESK. With V trimmed by 0 bases and J by 0 bases, 2 bases remained unmatched. Here the CDR3 reads CASSQDSSGSYNEQFF. DNA for the CDR3: TGTGCCAGCAGCCAAGACTCTAGCGGCTCCTACAATGAGCAGTTCTTC.

V and J are TRBV7-9 and TRBJ1-1, with TRBD1 identical over 9 bases. CDR3 length equals 13 residues. Germline V gives CDR1 SEHNR, CDR2 FQNEAQ (reference sequence). After removal of 5 bases from V and 7 bases from J, the junction contained 5 bases not matched to a gene. CDR3 in amino acids: CASSGTGQGEAFF. The DNA for the CDR3 is TGTGCCAGCAGCGGGACAGGGCAGGGTGAAGCTTTCTTT.

This chain uses TRBV11-3 with TRBJ1-3; TRBD1 might be the D (5 bases). Germline CDR1 SGHNT, CDR2 YENEEA. V lost 3 bases, J lost 4 bases, and 13 bases lay in between. The CDR3 covers 15 residues. The CDR3 is CASSFPQGTGNTIYF. DNA for the CDR3: TGTGCCAGCAGCTTTCCTCAGGGAACGGGAAACACCATATATTTT. Supplemented by reference TRBV11-3 and TRBJ1-3, the full variable domain reads EAGVVQSPRYKIIEKKQPVAFWCNPISGHNTLYWYLQNLGQGPELLIRYENEEAVDDSQLPKDRFSAERLKGVDSTLKIQPAELGDSAVYLCASSFPQGTGNTIYFGEGSWLTVV.

The chain recombines TRBV20-1 with TRBJ2-5; D possibly corresponds to TRBD1 (6 bases). Germline lookup yields CDR1 DFQATT and CDR2 SNEGSKA (reference sequence). This CDR3 region has 14 residues. Between the trimmed V and J ends, which lost 3 bases and 2 bases, there was a span of 13 bases. In nucleotides, the CDR3 is TGCAGTGCTAGTCTAACCGGACAGCAAGAGACCCAGTACTTC. Protein sequence: CSASLTGQQETQYF.

V gene TRBV19 combines with J gene TRBJ1-1, with D tentatively TRBD1 (6 bases). CDR3 length: 14 amino acids. Germline V gene data show CDR1 as LNHDA and CDR2 as SQIVND (reference sequence). V was shortened by 3 bases and J by 1 base, with 9 bases between the two germline ends. The CDR3 protein is CASSMDRSNTEAFF. CDR3 nucleotides: TGTGCCAGTAGTATGGACAGATCGAACACTGAAGCTTTCTTT.

There are a few counts of this clone. The chain employs TRBV5-1 and TRBJ1-4; the D gene is possibly TRBD1 (5 bases). The CDR3 is made up of 14 amino acids. Germline V CDR1 and CDR2: SGHRS, YFSETQ. Trimming stripped 2 bases from V and 6 bases from J, with 11 bases between. Written as DNA, the CDR3 is TGCGCCAGCAGCTTTAAGGGGCAGGATGAAAAACTGTTTTTT. Translating it yields CASSFKGQDEKLFF.

The chain carries TRBV28 and TRBJ1-1; 9 bases fit TRBD1. V lost 10 bases to trimming and J lost 8 bases; unmatched junction nucleotides: 8. The germline gives CDR1 MDHEN, CDR2 SYDVKM. The CDR3 runs to 12 residues. For the CDR3, the DNA is TGTGCCACCTTAGGGACAGGGACAGAAGCTTTCTTT. It specifies CATLGTGTEAFF. The full variable domain, completed using reference TRBV28 and TRBJ1-1, is DVKVTQSSRYLVKRTGEKVFLECVQDMDHENMFWYRQDPGLGLRLIYFSYDVKMKEKGDIPEGYSVSREKKERFSLILESASTNQTSMYLCATLGTGTEAFFGQGTRLTVV.

The chain recombines TRBV7-9 with TRBJ2-1; 8 bases map to TRBD2. Germline CDR1 SEHNR, CDR2 FQNEAQ (reference sequence). This CDR3 has 16 amino acids. The V gene end was trimmed by 5 bases and the J gene end by 7 bases; junction bases not matched to a gene: 13. This CDR3 reads CASSPGFSGVMNEQFF. The DNA for the CDR3 is TGTGCCAGCAGCCCCGGTTTTAGCGGGGTCATGAATGAGCAGTTCTTC.

The J gene is TRBJ1-3, the V gene TRBV18, with D tentatively TRBD1 (6 bases). The CDR3 is made up of 13 amino acids. Germline V gene data show CDR1 as KGHSH and CDR2 as LQKENI. The V gene lost 4 bases and the J gene lost 5 bases, with 9 bases spanning the gap. In DNA form, the CDR3 reads TGTGCCAGCTCACTTGGACAGAGAAACACCATATATTTT. The encoded protein is CASSLGQRNTIYF.